This T cell receptor beta chain was sequenced for a study of blood T cell repertoires in COVID-19 (dated by TCRdb to the early 2020s). Describing the broader study: Samples from collaborators originated in the United States, Italy and Spain and spanned both the acute and convalescent phases of COVID-19. The prospective study material was composed of cDNA or gDNA derived from T cells, B-cell-depleted T cells, or PBMCs. The dataset comprised deeply sampled blood TCRbeta repertoires from subjects exposed to, actively infected with, or recovered from COVID-19. The repertoires were made available in a free public database intended to serve as a resource for research on the immune response to SARS-CoV-2. Samples came from the ongoing ImmuneRACE study (first 160 participants) plus 1,254 subjects from 6 global collaborators. A de-identified subject ID, COVID-19 status, age in years and sex were almost always included in the sample metadata. Where HLA class I and class II types were available, the types were taken from metadata supplied by the sample provider, not from assay-based typing. Overall results and qualifications from the work: The amount of clinical and demographic metadata varied by source and participant and was provided uncurated.

Compared with germline, V lacks 5 bases and J lacks 7 bases; bases without a gene match: 11. CDR1 and CDR2, looked up from the germline V gene, are SGHTA and FQGNSA. The CDR3 starts with the cysteine, ends with the phenylalanine, and has 15 residues. The retained sequence is limited to the CDR3, 45 bases, with the frame set at the first base. TCRbeta CDR3 regions were amplified from genomic DNA by means of the immunoSEQ Assay, a bias-controlled multiplex PCR. The authors' pipeline ran thus. Within the assay, amplification of reference gene primers was used to estimate how many nucleated cells each sample contained. To quantify the absolute abundance of each unique TCRbeta CDR3 rearrangement, sequence reads were collapsed and filtered. For each sample, productive Simpson clonality was calculated by taking the square root of Simpson's diversity index across productive rearrangements. TCRdb holds this immuneACCESS table with in-frame rearrangements only. Some clones are missing; in checked studies, unresolved V genes explain under half, and the rest has no known cause. V and J calls and clone size are given by that table; D and trimming were obtained from the DNA. The sample table lists 310,000 or so clones, around 89% of them with a count of one. 3% to 4% of the sample rests with the top ten.

Collaborating institutions collected whole blood in K2EDTA tubes following their own protocols. Collaborator samples were shipped for TCRbeta analysis as frozen whole blood, isolated PBMCs, or DNA extracted from either sample type. This clone was recorded once. The antigen it recognizes is unknown. No much larger clone is present one base from it, and per-base qualities are unavailable. The chain is made from TRBV7-2 and TRBJ2-7; 10 bases in the middle match TRBD2. Source material: peripheral blood. The clonotype originates from a woman in her 50s with active or convalescent COVID-19. The CDR3 protein: CASSRTPLAGWEQYF. The base sequence is TGTGCCAGCAGCCGGACCCCACTAGCGGGGTGGGAGCAGTACTTC.